The clone carrying this T cell receptor (beta chain) was seen more than once but under ten times. Its antigen is not identified. The CDR3 loop spans 13 amino acids. V was shortened by 1 base and J by 7 bases, with 10 bases between the two germline ends. Germline loops: CDR1 SGHAT, CDR2 FQDESV (reference sequence). Sequenced by immunoSEQ multiplex PCR; TCRdb stores in-frame clones only, minus some. This sample has around 100,000 clones; roughly 91% occur once, and the top ten carry 2% to 3%. Systemic immunosuppression or autoimmune disease history was grounds to exclude patients. This sample is drawn from a study of OX40 agonist ivuxolimab in advanced cancers. At the level of the study: Ivuxolimab doses were 0.01, 0.1, 0.3, 1.5, 3 or 10 mg/kg every 2 weeks. Study conclusions and caveats: Dose levels from 0.1 to 3.0 mg/kg saw CD4+ and CD8+ blood T cells expand clonally by week 6.

The sequence came from an adult with an advanced solid tumor such as melanoma, head and neck, liver or kidney cancer. The sample in question was CD4+ or CD8+ T cells sorted from blood, obtained in a trial of the OX40 agonist ivuxolimab. This rearrangement joins TRBV11-1 to TRBJ1-2; D unclear. The CDR3 DNA sequence: TGTGCCAGCAGCTTAGTTGATGGATCTGGCTACACCTTC. Translating gives CASSLVDGSGYTF.